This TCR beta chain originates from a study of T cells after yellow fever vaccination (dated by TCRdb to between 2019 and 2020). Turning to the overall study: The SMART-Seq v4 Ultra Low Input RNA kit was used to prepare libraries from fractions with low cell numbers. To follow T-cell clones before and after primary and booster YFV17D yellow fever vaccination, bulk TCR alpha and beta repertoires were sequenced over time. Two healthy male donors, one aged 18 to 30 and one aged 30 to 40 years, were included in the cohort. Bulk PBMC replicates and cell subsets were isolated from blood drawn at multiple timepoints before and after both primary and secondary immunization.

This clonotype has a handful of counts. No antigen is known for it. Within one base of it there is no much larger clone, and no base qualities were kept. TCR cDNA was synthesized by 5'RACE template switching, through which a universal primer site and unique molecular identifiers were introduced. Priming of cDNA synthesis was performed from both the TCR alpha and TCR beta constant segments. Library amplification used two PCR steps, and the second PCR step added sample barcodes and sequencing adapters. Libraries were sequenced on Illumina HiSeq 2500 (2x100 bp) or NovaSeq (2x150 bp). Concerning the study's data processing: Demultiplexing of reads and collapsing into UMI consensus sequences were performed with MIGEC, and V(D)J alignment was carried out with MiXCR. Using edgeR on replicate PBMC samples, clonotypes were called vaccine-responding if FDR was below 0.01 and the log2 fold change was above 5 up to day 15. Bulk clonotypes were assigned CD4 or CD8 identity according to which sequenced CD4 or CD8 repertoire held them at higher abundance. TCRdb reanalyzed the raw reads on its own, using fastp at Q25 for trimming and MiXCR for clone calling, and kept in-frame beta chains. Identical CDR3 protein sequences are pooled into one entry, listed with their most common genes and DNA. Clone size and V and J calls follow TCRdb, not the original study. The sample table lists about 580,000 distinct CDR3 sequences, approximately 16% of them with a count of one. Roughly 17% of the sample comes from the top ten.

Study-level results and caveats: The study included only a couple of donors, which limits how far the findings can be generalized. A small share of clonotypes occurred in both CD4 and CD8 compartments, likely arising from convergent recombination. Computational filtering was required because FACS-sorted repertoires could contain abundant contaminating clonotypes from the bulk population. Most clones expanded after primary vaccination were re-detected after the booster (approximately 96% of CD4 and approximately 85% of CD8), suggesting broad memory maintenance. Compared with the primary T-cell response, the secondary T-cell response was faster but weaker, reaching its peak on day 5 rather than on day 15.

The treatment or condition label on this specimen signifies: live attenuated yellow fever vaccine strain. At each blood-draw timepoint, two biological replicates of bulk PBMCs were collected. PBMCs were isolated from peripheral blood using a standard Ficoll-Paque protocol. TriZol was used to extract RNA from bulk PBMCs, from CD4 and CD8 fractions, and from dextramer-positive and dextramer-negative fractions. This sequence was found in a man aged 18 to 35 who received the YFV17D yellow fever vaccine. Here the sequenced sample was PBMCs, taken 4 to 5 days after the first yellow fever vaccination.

The sequenced DNA: TGCGCCAGCAGCCGGGACAGACACACCGGGGAGCTGTTTTTT. This encodes CASSRDRHTGELFF. The chain was built from TRBV5-1 and TRBJ2-2, with 7 bases aligning to TRBD1. V is cut back by 4 bases and J by 3 bases, with 3 bases in the junction unmatched. Per the germline V gene, SGHRS is the CDR1 and YFSETQ is the CDR2. From its cysteine to its phenylalanine, the CDR3 spans 14 amino acids. CDR3 DNA is the only sequence kept; it has 42 bases, read in frame from the first base.